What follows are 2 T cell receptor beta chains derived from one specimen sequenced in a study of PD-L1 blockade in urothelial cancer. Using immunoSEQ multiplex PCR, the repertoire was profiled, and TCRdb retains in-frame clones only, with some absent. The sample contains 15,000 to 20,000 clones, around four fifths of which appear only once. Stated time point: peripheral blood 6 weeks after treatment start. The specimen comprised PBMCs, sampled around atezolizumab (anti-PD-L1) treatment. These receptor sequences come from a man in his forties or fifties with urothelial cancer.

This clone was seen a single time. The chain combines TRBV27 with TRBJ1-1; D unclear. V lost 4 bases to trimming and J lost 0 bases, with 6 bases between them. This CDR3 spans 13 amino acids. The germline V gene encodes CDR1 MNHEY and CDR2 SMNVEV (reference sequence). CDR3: CASSSTVNTEAFF. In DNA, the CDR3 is TGTGCCAGCAGTTCTACAGTGAACACTGAAGCTTTCTTT.

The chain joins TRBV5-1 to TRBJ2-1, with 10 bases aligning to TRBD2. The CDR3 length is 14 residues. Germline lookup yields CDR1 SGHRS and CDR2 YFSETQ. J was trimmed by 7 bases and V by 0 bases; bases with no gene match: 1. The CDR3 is CASSLDSGRNEQFF. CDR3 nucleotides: TGCGCCAGCAGCTTGGATAGCGGGAGGAATGAGCAGTTCTTC.